This T cell receptor beta chain appears in the sequencing data of a study of a mutant IDH1 vaccine in newly diagnosed glioma. Across the whole study: Patients underwent eight vaccinations, which took place in weeks 1, 3, 5, 7, 11, 15, 19 and 23. Either 4-6 weeks after radiotherapy alone or alongside temozolomide, vaccination was begun.

Libraries were prepared by immunoSEQ multiplex PCR; TCRdb keeps only in-frame clonotypes and omits some of them. The table lists roughly 30,000 clones, roughly 80% of them singletons. As for time point: week 5, during vaccination. The investigators gave 300 ug of mutant IDH1 20-mer peptide in each vaccine dose, together with topical imiquimod. Astrocytomas that were new, WHO grade 3 or 4, IDH1-mutant and ATRX-lost were present in the donors. About this clone itself: Its matching antigen is unknown.

Germline lookup yields CDR1 SGHNT and CDR2 YYREEE (reference sequence). V lost 4 bases, J lost 0 bases, and 11 bases lay in between. This CDR3 contains 15 residues. The sample consisted of PBMCs, taken from a glioma patient whose treatment included an IDH1 peptide vaccine. The chain is built from TRBV5-4 and TRBJ2-4; D is undetermined. The receptor's source is a man aged 25 to 40 with glioma. The CDR3 nucleotides read TGTGCCAGCAGCATGGATAGTTTAGCCAAAAACATTCAGTACTTC. Its protein is CASSMDSLAKNIQYF.